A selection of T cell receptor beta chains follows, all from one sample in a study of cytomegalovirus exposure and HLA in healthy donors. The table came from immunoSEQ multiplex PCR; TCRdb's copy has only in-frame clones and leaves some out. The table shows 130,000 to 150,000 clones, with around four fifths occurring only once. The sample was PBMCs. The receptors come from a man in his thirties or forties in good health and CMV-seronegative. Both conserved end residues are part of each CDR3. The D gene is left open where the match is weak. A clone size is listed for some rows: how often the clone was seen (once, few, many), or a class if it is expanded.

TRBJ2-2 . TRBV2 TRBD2 CASSPSGMNTGELFF TGTGCCAGCAGTCCTAGCGGGATGAACACCGGGGAGCTGTTTTTT
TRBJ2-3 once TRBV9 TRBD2 CASSVGGSTDTQYF TGTGCCAGCAGCGTAGGCGGGAGTACAGATACGCAGTATTTT
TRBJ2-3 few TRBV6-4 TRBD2 CASSASGDTDTQYF TGTGCCAGCAGTGCTAGCGGGGATACAGATACGCAGTATTTT
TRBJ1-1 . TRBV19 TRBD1 CASLGGGWGNTEAFF TGTGCCAGTTTAGGAGGGGGCTGGGGAAACACTGAAGCTTTCTTT
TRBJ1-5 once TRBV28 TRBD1 CAIQGGNQPQHF TGTGCCATCCAGGGGGGCAATCAGCCCCAGCATTTT
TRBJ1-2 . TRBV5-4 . CASSLEAGDNYGYTF TGTGCCAGCAGCTTGGAGGCAGGGGATAACTATGGCTACACCTTC
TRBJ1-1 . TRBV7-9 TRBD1 CASRRKGQGLSLNTEAFF TGTGCCAGCAGACGAAAAGGACAGGGGTTGAGCCTGAACACTGAAGCTTTCTTT
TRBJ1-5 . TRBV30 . CAWSCGGTQPQHF TGTGCCTGGAGTTGCGGGGGAACTCAGCCCCAGCATTTT
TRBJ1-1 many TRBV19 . CASSFGRGSTEAFF TGTGCCAGTAGCTTCGGCCGAGGGTCCACTGAAGCTTTCTTT
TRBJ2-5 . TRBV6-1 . CASTGSWYQETQYF TGTGCCAGCACAGGCAGCTGGTACCAAGAGACCCAGTACTTC
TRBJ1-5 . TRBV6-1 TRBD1 CASSAPGQGIQPQHF TGTGCCAGCAGTGCCCCGGGACAGGGTATCCAGCCCCAGCATTTT
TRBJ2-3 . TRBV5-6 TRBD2 CASSLHRRGDTQYF TGTGCCAGCAGCTTGCACCGGCGGGGGGATACGCAGTATTTT
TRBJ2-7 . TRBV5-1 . CASSLGQVSEQYF TGCGCCAGCAGCTTGGGACAGGTGTCCGAGCAGTACTTC
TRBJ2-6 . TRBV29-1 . CSVEDRGSGANVLTF TGCAGCGTTGAAGATCGGGGATCTGGGGCCAACGTCCTGACTTTC
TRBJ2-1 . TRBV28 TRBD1 CATKGTGGFYNEQFF TGTGCCACCAAAGGGACAGGGGGTTTCTACAATGAGCAGTTCTTC
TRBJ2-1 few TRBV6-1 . CATSKDGGSYNEQFF TGTGCCACCTCAAAAGACGGGGGCTCCTACAATGAGCAGTTCTTC
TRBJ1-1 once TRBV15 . CATSRETGLNTEAFF TGTGCCACCAGCAGAGAGACAGGTTTGAACACTGAAGCTTTCTTT
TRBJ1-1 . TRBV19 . CASTSQRGGTEAFF TGTGCCAGTACATCTCAGAGGGGGGGCACTGAAGCTTTCTTT
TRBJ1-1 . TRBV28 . CASSLDIVSTEAFF TGTGCCAGCAGTTTAGATATAGTGTCCACTGAAGCTTTCTTT
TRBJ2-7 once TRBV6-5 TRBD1 CASTLGQGAYEQYF TGTGCCAGCACTCTCGGACAGGGAGCTTACGAGCAGTACTTC
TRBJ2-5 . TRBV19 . CASSMFHGEETQYF TGTGCCAGTAGTATGTTTCACGGAGAAGAGACCCAGTACTTC
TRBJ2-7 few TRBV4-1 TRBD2 CASSQDILAGVTYEQYF TGCGCCAGCAGCCAAGATATATTAGCGGGAGTTACTTACGAGCAGTACTTC
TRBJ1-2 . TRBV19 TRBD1 CASDRQGTYGYTF TGTGCCAGCGACAGACAGGGGACCTATGGCTACACCTTC
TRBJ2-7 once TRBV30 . CAWSGSGYEQYF TGTGCCTGGAGTGGCAGCGGATACGAGCAGTACTTC
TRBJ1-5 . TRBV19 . CASSIGGNQPQHF TGTGCCAGTAGTATCGGGGGCAATCAGCCCCAGCATTTT
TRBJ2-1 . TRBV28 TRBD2 CASSLVAAGHNEQFF TGTGCCAGCAGTTTAGTCGCAGCGGGGCACAATGAGCAGTTCTTC
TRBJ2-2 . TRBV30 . CAWSVTGPVTGELFF TGTGCCTGGAGTGTAACAGGTCCGGTCACCGGGGAGCTGTTTTTT
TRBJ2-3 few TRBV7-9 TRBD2 CASAGGGTDTQYF TGTGCCAGTGCGGGGGGGGGCACAGATACGCAGTATTTT
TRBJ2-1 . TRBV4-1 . CASSREGTRGYNEQFF TGCGCCAGCAGCCGGGAGGGGACACGCGGCTACAATGAGCAGTTCTTC
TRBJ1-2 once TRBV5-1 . CASSPQGARDYGYTF TGCGCCAGCAGCCCCCAAGGGGCAAGGGACTATGGCTACACCTTC
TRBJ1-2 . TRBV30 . CAWSVREGQPDHYGYTF TGTGCCTGGAGTGTACGGGAGGGTCAACCGGACCACTATGGCTACACCTTC
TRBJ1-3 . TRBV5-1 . CASSLGQSSGNTIYF TGCGCCAGCAGCCTCGGACAGAGCTCTGGAAACACCATATATTTT
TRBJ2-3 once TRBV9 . CASSVDESPRTDTQYF TGTGCCAGCAGCGTAGACGAAAGCCCCCGCACAGATACGCAGTATTTT
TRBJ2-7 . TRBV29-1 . CSVQVYNYEQYF TGCAGCGTTCAAGTTTACAACTACGAGCAGTACTTC
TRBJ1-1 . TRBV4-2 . CASSQGVLRNMNTEAFF TGTGCCAGCAGCCAAGGGGTCCTGAGGAATATGAACACTGAAGCTTTCTTT
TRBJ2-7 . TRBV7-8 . CASSLVVGGVVNYEQYF TGTGCCAGCAGCTTAGTGGTCGGGGGAGTCGTAAATTACGAGCAGTACTTC
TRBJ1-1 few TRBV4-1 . CASSRGLRSTEAFF TGCGCCAGCAGCCGGGGACTCCGAAGCACTGAAGCTTTCTTT
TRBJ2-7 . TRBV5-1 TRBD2 CASSSGTSGGTQYF TGCGCCAGCAGCTCCGGGACTAGCGGGGGTACCCAGTACTTC
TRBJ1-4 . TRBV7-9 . CASSLDPYRVFF TGTGCCAGCAGCTTAGACCCATACAGGGTGTTTTTT
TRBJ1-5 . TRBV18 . CASSPPEGAGNQPQHF TGTGCCAGCTCACCACCGGAAGGGGCCGGCAATCAGCCCCAGCATTTT
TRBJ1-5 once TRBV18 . CASSPVGRDQPQHF TGTGCCAGCTCACCGGTGGGCAGGGATCAGCCCCAGCATTTT
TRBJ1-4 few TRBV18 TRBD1 CASSPVERQGGEKLFF TGTGCCAGCTCACCTGTTGAAAGACAGGGGGGTGAAAAACTGTTTTTT
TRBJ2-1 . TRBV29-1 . CSVVPGLSSYNEQFF TGCAGCGTTGTGCCTGGTCTTAGCTCCTACAATGAGCAGTTCTTC
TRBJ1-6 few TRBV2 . CASRVQGYNSPLHF TGTGCCAGCAGAGTACAGGGTTATAATTCACCCCTCCACTTT
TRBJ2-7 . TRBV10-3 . CAISEGGWGYEQYF TGTGCCATCAGTGAGGGGGGCTGGGGCTACGAGCAGTACTTC
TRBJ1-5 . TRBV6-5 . CASSYSGAQPQHF TGTGCCAGCAGTTACTCAGGGGCTCAGCCCCAGCATTTT
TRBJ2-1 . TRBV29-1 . CSVLEQGHEQFF TGCAGCGTTTTGGAACAGGGACATGAGCAGTTCTTC
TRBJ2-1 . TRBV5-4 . CASSLKVGASGTYNEQFF TGTGCCAGCAGCCTCAAAGTGGGGGCTAGCGGTACATACAATGAGCAGTTCTTC
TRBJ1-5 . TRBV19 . CASSEGHNQPQHF TGTGCCAGTAGTGAGGGACATAATCAGCCCCAGCATTTT
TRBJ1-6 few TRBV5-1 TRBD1 CASSGAGTANSPLHF TGCGCCAGCAGCGGGGCGGGGACAGCGAATTCACCCCTCCACTTT
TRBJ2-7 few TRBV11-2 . CASSLVFGVEQYF TGTGCCAGCAGCTTAGTTTTCGGGGTCGAGCAGTACTTC
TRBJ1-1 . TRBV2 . CASPRSRDMNTEAFF TGTGCCAGCCCAAGGAGTCGGGATATGAACACTGAAGCTTTCTTT
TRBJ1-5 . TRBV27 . CASSFVWGGNQPQHF TGTGCCAGCAGTTTTGTTTGGGGAGGCAATCAGCCCCAGCATTTT
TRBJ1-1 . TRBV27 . CASSTRQTTEAFF TGTGCCAGCAGTACCCGACAGACCACTGAAGCTTTCTTT
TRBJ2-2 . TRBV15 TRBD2 CATSTPSGGVDTGELFF TGTGCCACCAGCACTCCTAGCGGGGGGGTGGACACCGGGGAGCTGTTTTTT